Presented here are 32 T cell receptor beta chains from one specimen sequenced in a study of T cells after yellow fever vaccination. In TCRdb, the 5' RACE reads were re-called with MiXCR into one record per CDR3 protein. Of approximately 110,000 distinct CDR3 sequences in the sample, about 7% were seen once. This specimen was CD4+ T cells sorted from PBMCs, taken around 10 days after the first yellow fever vaccination. Receptors were obtained from a man between 18 and 29 years old who received the YFV17D yellow fever vaccine.

This clonotype was seen repeatedly, ten times or more. The chain combines TRBV5-1 with TRBJ2-5; 11 bases are shared with TRBD2. The CDR3 totals 16 residues. The germline gives CDR1 SGHRS, CDR2 YFSETQ. V gave up 4 bases and J gave up 1 base; unmatched junction bases: 6. CDR3 amino acids: CASSRLAGGPQETQYF. In DNA, the CDR3 is TGCGCCAGCAGCCGCCTAGCGGGGGGACCCCAAGAGACCCAGTACTTC.

At least ten counts were recorded for this clonotype. V usage is TRBV5-1 and J usage is TRBJ1-6; D is ambiguous. The CDR3 extends over 15 amino acids. Trimming cost V 1 base and J 7 bases, with 12 bases left between them. In germline, CDR1 is SGHRS, CDR2 YFSETQ. CDR3 in DNA: TGCGCCAGCAGCTTGAGTGGCGGGCAAAATTCACCCCTCCACTTT. Amino acid sequence: CASSLSGGQNSPLHF.

This clonotype was seen a handful of times. The rearrangement links TRBV7-3 to TRBJ2-3; possible D gene TRBD1, 6 bases. V was shortened by 5 bases and J by 6 bases, with 12 bases between the two germline ends. The germline V gene encodes CDR1 SGHTA and CDR2 FQGTGA. This CDR3 region has 13 residues. CDR3 protein: CASSSQGPDTQYF. The CDR3 region has the DNA TGTGCCAGCAGCAGTCAGGGGCCCGATACGCAGTATTTT.

This clonotype was counted at least ten times. The genes are TRBV24-1 and TRBJ2-2; D gene ambiguous. The CDR3 totals 14 residues. Germline lookup yields CDR1 KGHDR and CDR2 SFDVKD. Trimming shortened V by 7 bases and J by 6 bases, and 14 bases separated the two germline ends. The CDR3 reads CATRSARQAGELFF. In DNA form, the CDR3 reads TGTGCCACCAGATCGGCTAGGCAGGCCGGGGAGCTGTTTTTT.

This clonotype has a count of ten or more. The rearrangement uses TRBV5-1 and TRBJ2-3, with TRBD2 identical over 8 bases. With 0 bases clipped from V and 2 bases from J, the junction kept 8 bases outside the gene matches. This CDR3 is built from 17 residues. Germline V CDR1 and CDR2: SGHRS, YFSETQ. The CDR3 protein is CASSLVPSGGLTDTQYF. CDR3 nucleotide sequence: TGCGCCAGCAGCTTGGTCCCGAGCGGGGGCCTCACAGATACGCAGTATTTT. Full variable domain (remainder filled in from reference TRBV5-1 and TRBJ2-3): KAGVTQTPRYLIKTRGQQVTLSCSPISGHRSVSWYQQTPGQGLQFLFEYFSETQRNKGNFPGRFSGRQFSNSRSEMNVSTLELGDSALYLCASSLVPSGGLTDTQYFGPGTRLTVL.

This clonotype was seen a handful of times. The rearrangement uses TRBV12-3 or TRBV12-4 and TRBJ2-1, with TRBD2 matching over 8 bases. V lost 6 bases, J lost 0 bases, and 13 bases stayed unmatched. The CDR3 has 18 residues. Written as DNA, the CDR3 is TGTGCCAGCAGCCATCGCTCGGGGGGGGTGAGCTCCTACAATGAGCAGTTCTTC. It codes for CASSHRSGGVSSYNEQFF.

This clonotype was observed a handful of times. V usage is TRBV5-1 and J usage is TRBJ1-1; 7 bases are shared with TRBD1. Germline CDR1 reads SGHRS; CDR2 reads YFSETQ. This CDR3 has 16 amino acids. V was pared by 0 bases and J by 5 bases, with 10 bases of the junction left unmatched. CDR3 amino acids: CASSLARAGGETEAFF. The CDR3 DNA sequence: TGCGCCAGCAGCTTGGCCAGAGCAGGGGGAGAAACTGAAGCTTTCTTT.

This clonotype was detected many times. The rearrangement uses TRBV2 and TRBJ2-7, with TRBD2 matching 13 bases. This CDR3 comprises 15 residues. Trimming at V came to 5 bases and at J to 4 bases, leaving 5 bases not matched to a gene. Germline lookup yields CDR1 SNHLY and CDR2 FYNNEI. This chain's CDR3 is CASSLTSGGTYEQYF. The CDR3 DNA reads as TGTGCCAGCAGTCTGACTAGCGGGGGGACATACGAGCAGTACTTC.

Many counts were recorded for this clonotype. This sequence joins TRBV28 and TRBJ2-1; D is possibly TRBD1 or TRBD2 (6 bases each). This CDR3 has 15 amino acids. From germline, CDR1 is MDHEN and CDR2 SYDVKM. Trimming cost V 5 bases and J 3 bases, with 14 bases left between them. The CDR3 sequence: CASSPLGGGYNEQFF. The CDR3 DNA is TGTGCCAGCAGTCCACTGGGGGGCGGCTACAATGAGCAGTTCTTC.

There are many counts of this clonotype. The chain is built from TRBV6-2 or TRBV6-3 and TRBJ2-5; D tentatively reads TRBD1 or TRBD2 (5 bases each). From germline, CDR1 is MNHEY and CDR2 SVGEGT. V gave up 1 base and J gave up 3 bases, with 12 bases separating them. The CDR3 runs 15 residues. CDR3 sequence (DNA): TGTGCCAGCAGTTACTTCGGCAGGGAGAAAGAGACCCAGTACTTC. Its protein product is CASSYFGREKETQYF.

This clonotype has at least ten counts. In DNA form, the CDR3 reads TGCAGTGCCCTCGGGGGGGCAGATACGCAGTATTTT. This gives the protein CSALGGADTQYF. This chain links TRBV20-1 with TRBJ2-3; 8 bases fit TRBD2. Germline V CDR1 and CDR2: DFQATT, SNEGSKA (reference sequence). With V trimmed by 6 bases and J by 4 bases, 3 bases remained unmatched. The CDR3 spans 12 residues.

V and J are TRBV5-4 and TRBJ2-3; 8 positions agree with TRBD1. The junction had 3 bases not matched to a gene; V was cut back by 2 bases and J by 4 bases. CDR1 SGHNT and CDR2 YYREEE come from the germline V gene (reference sequence). The CDR3 runs to 14 residues. The CDR3 loop is CASSFKQGADTQYF. The CDR3 DNA reads as TGTGCCAGCAGCTTCAAACAGGGGGCAGATACGCAGTATTTT.

This clonotype was picked up a small number of times. The CDR3 DNA sequence: TGTGCCAGCTCACCATCTAGCGGGGGAGACAATGAGCAGTTCTTC. Protein: CASSPSSGGDNEQFF. The chain carries TRBV18 and TRBJ2-1, with 10 bases identical to TRBD2. Germline V lookup: CDR1 KGHSH, CDR2 LQKENI. The CDR3 has 15 amino acids. V lost 2 bases, J lost 5 bases, and 3 bases stayed unmatched.

This clonotype was seen at least ten times. The chain recombines TRBV28 with TRBJ1-1, with a possible D match to TRBD1 (5 bases). The germline gives CDR1 MDHEN, CDR2 SYDVKM. CDR3 length equals 14 residues. Trimming shortened V by 4 bases and J by 4 bases, and 13 bases separated the two germline ends. The CDR3 is CASSSRLGGTEAFF. In nucleotides, the CDR3 is TGTGCCAGCAGTTCACGACTCGGGGGCACTGAAGCTTTCTTT.

This clonotype was observed at least ten times. This chain uses TRBV7-9 with TRBJ2-3; D ambiguous. V was trimmed by 2 bases and J by 3 bases, leaving 9 bases between them. In germline, CDR1 is SEHNR, CDR2 FQNEAQ (reference sequence). This CDR3 spans 14 amino acids. Written as DNA, the CDR3 is TGTGCCAGCAGCTTAATGACCGAGACAGATACGCAGTATTTT. Protein product: CASSLMTETDTQYF. The complete variable domain, with remaining parts taken from reference TRBV7-9 and TRBJ2-3, reads DTGVSQNPRHKITKRGQNVTFRCDPISEHNRLYWYRQTLGQGPEFLTYFQNEAQLEKSRLLSDRFSAERPKGSFSTLEIQRTEQGDSAMYLCASSLMTETDTQYFGPGTRLTVL.

The chain couples TRBV7-2 to TRBJ2-2; perhaps TRBD2 as D (7 bases). The V end was cut by 8 bases, the J end by 3 bases, with 13 bases between. This CDR3 spans 14 amino acids. Germline CDR1 SGHTA, CDR2 FQGNSA. As DNA, the CDR3 is TGTGCCAGCCGAGCCGGGGGGCACACCGGGGAGCTGTTTTTT. Its translation is CASRAGGHTGELFF.

Ten or more counts support this clonotype. The chain carries TRBV5-1 and TRBJ1-1; 10 nucleotides agree with TRBD1. In germline, CDR1 is SGHRS, CDR2 YFSETQ. V gave up 3 bases and J gave up 4 bases; unmatched junction bases: 12. CDR3 length: 17 residues. The CDR3 DNA reads as TGCGCCAGCAGCTCTGGACAGGGGGGTTTTCTCGGCACTGAAGCTTTCTTT. Translation gives CASSSGQGGFLGTEAFF.

This clonotype was counted many times. The chain has TRBV5-1 and TRBJ2-1; 7 bases fit TRBD1. This CDR3 spans 16 amino acids. The V and J ends lost 0 bases and 0 bases, in that order; junction bases with no gene match: 3. Germline V gene lookup returns CDR1 SGHRS and CDR2 YFSETQ. The CDR3 loop reads CASSLAGQSSYNEQFF. CDR3 DNA: TGCGCCAGCAGCTTGGCGGGACAGAGCTCCTACAATGAGCAGTTCTTC.

Ten or more counts support this clonotype. J is TRBJ1-1 and V is TRBV7-2; possibly TRBD1 for D (5 bases). The CDR3 length is 15 residues. V dropped 5 bases and J dropped 4 bases, with 17 bases sitting between them. Germline V gene sequence: CDR1 SGHTA, CDR2 FQGNSA. CDR3 sequence (DNA): TGTGCCAGCAGCGCCAGACAGACGGTAGGCACTGAAGCTTTCTTT. Residues: CASSARQTVGTEAFF.

This clonotype was detected ten times or more. The chain combines TRBV5-6 with TRBJ1-2, with 8 bases that match TRBD1. V lost 0 bases to trimming and J lost 6 bases; unmatched junction nucleotides: 4. The CDR3 extends over 14 amino acids. Germline CDR1 and CDR2: SGHDT and YYEEEE. CDR3 sequence (DNA): TGTGCCAGCAGCTTGGGACAGGGGATTCATGGCTACACCTTC. Translated, it gives CASSLGQGIHGYTF. The full variable domain, with the rest looked up from reference TRBV5-6 and TRBJ1-2, is DAGVTQSPTHLIKTRGQQVTLRCSPKSGHDTVSWYQQALGQGPQFIFQYYEEEERQRGNFPDRFSGHQFPNYSSELNVNALLLGDSALYLCASSLGQGIHGYTFGSGTRLTVV.

This clonotype was seen at least ten times. V usage is TRBV10-2 and J usage is TRBJ1-1, with TRBD1 as a possible D gene (5 bases). This CDR3 has 15 amino acids. V lost 6 bases, J lost 0 bases, and 14 bases lay in between. From germline, CDR1 is WSHSY and CDR2 SAAADI. CDR3 DNA: TGCGCCAGCAGGAGTAACAGGTCTCTGAACACTGAAGCTTTCTTT. It yields the protein CASRSNRSLNTEAFF.

This clonotype was recorded a few times. The chain joins TRBV29-1 to TRBJ2-3; the D is unclear. The CDR3 runs 12 residues. The V gene lost 2 bases and the J gene lost 3 bases, with 6 bases spanning the gap. CDR1 is SQVTM and CDR2 is ANQGSEA in the germline V gene. The DNA for the CDR3 is TGCAGCGTTGAATCCCAGACAGATACGCAGTATTTT. It codes for CSVESQTDTQYF.

This clonotype was detected ten times or more. The J gene is TRBJ2-2, the V gene TRBV29-1; D is unclear. Between the trimmed V and J ends, which lost 7 bases and 4 bases, there was a span of 13 bases. The CDR3 is 13 amino acids. Germline V lookup: CDR1 SQVTM, CDR2 ANQGSEA. This CDR3 is CSAGLGATGELFF. The DNA for the CDR3 is TGCAGCGCCGGTTTGGGTGCCACCGGGGAGCTGTTTTTT.

This clonotype was observed at least ten times. The V and J genes are TRBV5-1 and TRBJ2-5; D is uncertain. V was clipped by 4 bases and J by 3 bases, with 4 bases between them. This CDR3 region has 11 residues. Germline V CDR1 and CDR2: SGHRS, YFSETQ. CDR3 amino acids: CASSGEETQYF. CDR3 in DNA: TGCGCCAGCAGCGGGGAAGAGACCCAGTACTTC.

This clonotype was found many times. This sequence joins TRBV7-2 and TRBJ1-2; possible D gene TRBD1, 5 bases. The length of the CDR3 is 14 residues. Trimming stripped 1 base from V and 10 bases from J, with 16 bases between. Per germline, CDR1 SGHTA and CDR2 FQGNSA. The chain's CDR3 is CASSLGRSREDYTF. CDR3 coding DNA: TGTGCCAGCAGCTTAGGTAGGAGCAGGGAGGACTACACCTTC.

This clonotype has ten or more counts. The V call is TRBV27, the J call TRBJ1-6; D gene ambiguous. V lost 7 bases, J lost 6 bases, and 13 bases lay in between. CDR1 and CDR2 (germline): MNHEY, SMNVEV (reference sequence). The CDR3 is 14 residues long. CDR3 protein: CASMVGSVNSPLHF. The CDR3 bases are TGTGCCAGCATGGTGGGCTCTGTTAATTCACCCCTCCACTTT.

This clonotype appeared many times. This chain uses TRBV12-3 or TRBV12-4 with TRBJ2-2; D remains unclear. V was cut by 5 bases and J by 4 bases, with 11 bases left in between. This CDR3 has 14 amino acids. CDR3 bases: TGTGCCAGCAGTAACCTCTGGGGCACCGGGGAGCTGTTTTTT. This codes for CASSNLWGTGELFF.

This clonotype was counted at least ten times. This rearrangement joins TRBV1 to TRBJ2-2; TRBD1 reflects the table's D call only, with no check against the DNA. TRBV1 is tagged as a pseudogene. This CDR3 is 17 amino acids long. CDR3 loop: CTSSPRSLGPLAGELFF. The CDR3 nucleotides are TGCACCAGCAGCCCCCGGAGCCTGGGACCCCTCGCGGGGGAGCTGTTTTTT.

This clonotype showed up many times. The V and J genes are TRBV12-3 or TRBV12-4 and TRBJ1-4, with 8 nucleotides matching TRBD1. The length of the CDR3 is 15 residues. V lost 6 bases and J lost 7; bases outside the gene matches: 10. CDR3 sequence: CASSRDRTRSEKLFF. In nucleotides, the CDR3 is TGTGCCAGCAGCCGGGACAGGACGAGGAGTGAAAAACTGTTTTTT.

The chain couples TRBV7-9 to TRBJ1-4; no reliable D call. V dropped 5 bases and J dropped 0 bases, with 10 bases sitting between them. CDR3 size: 15 residues. Germline CDR1 reads SEHNR; CDR2 reads FQNEAQ (reference sequence). The CDR3 here is CASSNRAATNEKLFF. The CDR3 DNA sequence: TGTGCCAGCAGCAATCGGGCAGCAACTAATGAAAAACTGTTTTTT.

This clonotype was picked up many times. The rearrangement links TRBV7-2 to TRBJ2-1; the D gene is possibly TRBD2 (6 bases). This CDR3 contains 13 residues. Germline V gives CDR1 SGHTA, CDR2 FQGNSA. The V end lost 10 bases, the J end lost 3 bases, and 13 bases lay between the germline ends. DNA for the CDR3: TGTGCCACCGCCCAGGACTACTACAATGAGCAGTTCTTC. This gives the protein CATAQDYYNEQFF.

This clonotype was observed at least ten times. The chain uses TRBV4-3 and TRBJ2-3, with D perhaps assigned TRBD1 or TRBD2 (5 bases each). The CDR3 sequence is 14 residues long. Germline V gene data show CDR1 as LGHNA and CDR2 as YSLEER. Trimming shortened V by 3 bases and J by 3 bases, and 10 bases separated the two germline ends. The CDR3 loop is CASSHGTYTDTQYF. The CDR3 DNA reads TGCGCCAGCAGCCACGGGACGTATACAGATACGCAGTATTTT.